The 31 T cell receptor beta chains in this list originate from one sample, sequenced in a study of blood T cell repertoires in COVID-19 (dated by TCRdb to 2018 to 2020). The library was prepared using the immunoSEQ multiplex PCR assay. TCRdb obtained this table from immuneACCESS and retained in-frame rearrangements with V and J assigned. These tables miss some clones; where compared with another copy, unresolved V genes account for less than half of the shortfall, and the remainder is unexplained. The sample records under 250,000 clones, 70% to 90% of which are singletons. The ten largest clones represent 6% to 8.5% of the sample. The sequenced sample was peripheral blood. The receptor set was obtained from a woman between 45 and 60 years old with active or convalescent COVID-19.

CDR3 loop: CASRNTGFNGYTF. CDR3 in DNA: TGTGCCAGCAGAAATACAGGGTTTAATGGCTACACCTTC. The chain carries TRBV28 and TRBJ1-2; maybe TRBD1 (6 bases). This CDR3 is 13 amino acids long. The ends were cut back, 6 bases at V and 6 bases at J, with 14 bases in the middle. Germline V gives CDR1 MDHEN, CDR2 SYDVKM.

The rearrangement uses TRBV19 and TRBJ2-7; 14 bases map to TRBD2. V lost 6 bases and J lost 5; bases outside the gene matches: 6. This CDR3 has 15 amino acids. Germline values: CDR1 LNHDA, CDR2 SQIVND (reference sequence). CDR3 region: CASSHGTSGSNEQYF. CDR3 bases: TGTGCCAGTAGCCACGGGACTAGCGGGAGCAACGAGCAGTACTTC.

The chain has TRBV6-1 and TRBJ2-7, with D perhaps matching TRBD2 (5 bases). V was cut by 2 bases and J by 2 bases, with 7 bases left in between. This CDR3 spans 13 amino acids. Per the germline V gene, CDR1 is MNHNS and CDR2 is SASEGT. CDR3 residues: CASSERRAYEQYV. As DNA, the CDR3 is TGTGCCAGCAGTGAAAGGCGGGCCTACGAGCAGTACGTC.

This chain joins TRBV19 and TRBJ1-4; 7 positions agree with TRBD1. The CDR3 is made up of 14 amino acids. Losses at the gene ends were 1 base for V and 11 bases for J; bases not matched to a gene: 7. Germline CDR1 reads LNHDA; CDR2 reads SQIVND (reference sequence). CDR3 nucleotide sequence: TGTGCCAGTAGTATAGGCCGGGACAGCGGGAAACTGTTTTTT. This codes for CASSIGRDSGKLFF.

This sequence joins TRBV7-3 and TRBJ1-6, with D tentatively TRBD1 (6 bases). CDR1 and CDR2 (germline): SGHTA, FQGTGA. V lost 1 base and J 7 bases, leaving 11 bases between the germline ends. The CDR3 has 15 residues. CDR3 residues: CASSLNAGENSPLHF. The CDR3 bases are TGTGCCAGCAGCTTAAACGCAGGGGAGAATTCACCCCTCCACTTT.

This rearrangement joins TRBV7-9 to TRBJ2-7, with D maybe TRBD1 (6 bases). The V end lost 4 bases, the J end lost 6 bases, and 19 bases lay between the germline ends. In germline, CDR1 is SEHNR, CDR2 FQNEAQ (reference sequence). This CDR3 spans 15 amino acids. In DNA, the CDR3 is TGTGCCAGCAGCTCCAACGGTAGGGGGAGAGGCGAGCAGTACTTC. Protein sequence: CASSSNGRGRGEQYF.

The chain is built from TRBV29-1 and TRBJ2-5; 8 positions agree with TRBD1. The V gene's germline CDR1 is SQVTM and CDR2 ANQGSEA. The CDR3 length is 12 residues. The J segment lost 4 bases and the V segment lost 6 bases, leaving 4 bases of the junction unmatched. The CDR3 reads CSVTGVRETQYF. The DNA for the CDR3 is TGCAGCGTGACAGGGGTCCGAGAGACCCAGTACTTC.

CDR3 sequence: CASSVGGVASTDTQYF. For the CDR3, the DNA is TGTGCCAGCAGCGTAGGGGGGGTGGCTAGCACAGATACGCAGTATTTT. This chain joins TRBV9 and TRBJ2-3; a weak D match, TRBD2 (6 bases). The V gene's germline CDR1 is SGDLS and CDR2 YYNGEE. The V end lost 0 bases, the J end lost 0 bases, and 11 bases lay between the germline ends. The CDR3 runs to 16 residues.

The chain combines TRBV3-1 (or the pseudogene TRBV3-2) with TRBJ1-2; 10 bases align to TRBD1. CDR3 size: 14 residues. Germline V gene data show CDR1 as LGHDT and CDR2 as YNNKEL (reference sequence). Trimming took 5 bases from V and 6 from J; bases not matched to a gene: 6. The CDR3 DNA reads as TGTGCCAGCAGCATCACGGACAGGGGGAATGGCTACACCTTC. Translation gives CASSITDRGNGYTF.

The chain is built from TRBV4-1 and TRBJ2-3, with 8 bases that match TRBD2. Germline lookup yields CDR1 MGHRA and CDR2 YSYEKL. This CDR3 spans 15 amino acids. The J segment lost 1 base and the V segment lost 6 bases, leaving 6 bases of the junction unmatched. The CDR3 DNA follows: TGCGCCAGCAGTCCTCTAGCGGGTGGCACAGATACGCAGTATTTT. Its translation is CASSPLAGGTDTQYF.

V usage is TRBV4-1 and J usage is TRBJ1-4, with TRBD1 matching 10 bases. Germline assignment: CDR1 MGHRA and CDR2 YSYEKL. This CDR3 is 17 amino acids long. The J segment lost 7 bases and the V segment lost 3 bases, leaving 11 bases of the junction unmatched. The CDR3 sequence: CASSHPSTGTGVEKLFF. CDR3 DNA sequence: TGCGCCAGCAGCCATCCGTCCACCGGGACAGGGGTTGAAAAACTGTTTTTT.

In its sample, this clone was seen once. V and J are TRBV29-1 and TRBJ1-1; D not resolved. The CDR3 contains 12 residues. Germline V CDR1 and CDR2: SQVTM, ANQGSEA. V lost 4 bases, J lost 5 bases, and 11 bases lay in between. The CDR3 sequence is CSVVEGGTEAFF. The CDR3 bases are TGCAGCGTTGTGGAGGGAGGGACTGAAGCTTTCTTT.

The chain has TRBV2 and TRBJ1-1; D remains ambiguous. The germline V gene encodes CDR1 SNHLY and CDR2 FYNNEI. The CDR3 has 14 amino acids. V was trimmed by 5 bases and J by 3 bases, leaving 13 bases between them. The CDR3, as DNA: TGTGCCAGCAGTCCACAAACGTTGGACACTGAAGCTTTCTTT. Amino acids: CASSPQTLDTEAFF.

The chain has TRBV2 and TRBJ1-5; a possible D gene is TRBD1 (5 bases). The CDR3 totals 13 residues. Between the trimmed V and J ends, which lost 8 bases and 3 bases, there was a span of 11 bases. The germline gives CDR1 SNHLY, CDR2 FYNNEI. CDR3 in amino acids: CASGRGVNQPQHF. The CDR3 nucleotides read TGTGCCAGCGGACGGGGGGTCAATCAGCCCCAGCATTTT. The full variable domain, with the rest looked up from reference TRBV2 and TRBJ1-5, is EPEVTQTPSHQVTQMGQEVILRCVPISNHLYFYWYRQILGQKVEFLVSFYNNEISEKSEIFDDQFSVERPDGSNFTLKIRSTKLEDSAMYFCASGRGVNQPQHFGDGTRLSIL.

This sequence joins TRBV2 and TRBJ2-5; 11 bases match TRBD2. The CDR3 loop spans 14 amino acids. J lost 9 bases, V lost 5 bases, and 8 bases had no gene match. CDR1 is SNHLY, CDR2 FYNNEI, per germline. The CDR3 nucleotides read TGTGCCAGCAGTCAGGTAGCGGGGGGGAGGGCCCAGTACTTC. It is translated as CASSQVAGGRAQYF.

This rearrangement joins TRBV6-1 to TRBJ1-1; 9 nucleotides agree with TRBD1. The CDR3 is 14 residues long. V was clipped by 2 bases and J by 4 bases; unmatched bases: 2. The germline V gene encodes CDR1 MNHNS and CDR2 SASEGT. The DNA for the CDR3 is TGTGCCAGCAGTGAAAGGGGACAGGGCACTGAAGCTTTCTTT. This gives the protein CASSERGQGTEAFF.

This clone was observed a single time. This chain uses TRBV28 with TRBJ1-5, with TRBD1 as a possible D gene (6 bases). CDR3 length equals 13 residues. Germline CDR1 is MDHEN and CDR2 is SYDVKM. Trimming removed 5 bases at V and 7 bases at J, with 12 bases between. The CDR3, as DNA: TGTGCCAGCAGTATAACAGGGTTCCAGCCCCAGCATTTT. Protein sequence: CASSITGFQPQHF.

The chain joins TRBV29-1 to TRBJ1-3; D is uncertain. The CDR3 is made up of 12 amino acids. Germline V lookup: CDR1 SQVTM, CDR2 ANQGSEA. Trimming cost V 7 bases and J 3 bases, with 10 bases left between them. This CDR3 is CSGLAGGNTIYF. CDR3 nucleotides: TGCAGCGGACTCGCGGGTGGAAACACCATATATTTT.

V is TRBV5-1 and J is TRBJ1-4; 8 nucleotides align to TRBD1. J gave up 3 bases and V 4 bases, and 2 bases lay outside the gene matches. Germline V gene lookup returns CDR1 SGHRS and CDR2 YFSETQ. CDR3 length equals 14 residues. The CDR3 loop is CASSQQGANEKLFF. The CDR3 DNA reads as TGCGCCAGCAGCCAACAGGGGGCTAATGAAAAACTGTTTTTT.

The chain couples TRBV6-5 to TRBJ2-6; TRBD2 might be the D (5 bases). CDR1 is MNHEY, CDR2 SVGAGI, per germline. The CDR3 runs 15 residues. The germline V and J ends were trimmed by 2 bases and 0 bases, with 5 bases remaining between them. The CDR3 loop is CASSYGLSGANVLTF. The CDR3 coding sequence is TGTGCCAGCAGTTACGGACTCTCTGGGGCCAACGTCCTGACTTTC.

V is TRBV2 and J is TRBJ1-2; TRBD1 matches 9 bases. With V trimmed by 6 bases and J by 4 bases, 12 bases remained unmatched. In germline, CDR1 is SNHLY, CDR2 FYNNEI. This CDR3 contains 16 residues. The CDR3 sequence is CASSVGQGPALYGYTF. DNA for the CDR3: TGTGCCAGCAGCGTTGGACAGGGGCCCGCTCTCTATGGCTACACCTTC.

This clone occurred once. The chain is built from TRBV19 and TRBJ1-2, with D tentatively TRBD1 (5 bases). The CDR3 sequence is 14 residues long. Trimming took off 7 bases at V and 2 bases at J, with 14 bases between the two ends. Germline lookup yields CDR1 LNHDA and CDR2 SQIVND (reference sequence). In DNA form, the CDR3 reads TGTGCCAGTACAATTGGGGGGACGAACTATGGCTACACCTTC. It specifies CASTIGGTNYGYTF. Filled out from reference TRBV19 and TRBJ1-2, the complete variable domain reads DGGITQSPKYLFRKEGQNVTLSCEQNLNHDAMYWYRQDPGQGLRLIYYSQIVNDFQKGDIAEGYSVSREKKESFPLTVTSAQKNPTAFYLCASTIGGTNYGYTFGSGTRLTVV.

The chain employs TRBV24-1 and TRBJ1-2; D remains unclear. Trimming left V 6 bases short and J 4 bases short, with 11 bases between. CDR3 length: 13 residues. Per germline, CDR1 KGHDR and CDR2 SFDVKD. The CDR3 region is CATSKPGTYGYTF. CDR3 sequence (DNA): TGTGCCACCAGTAAGCCGGGTACCTATGGCTACACCTTC.

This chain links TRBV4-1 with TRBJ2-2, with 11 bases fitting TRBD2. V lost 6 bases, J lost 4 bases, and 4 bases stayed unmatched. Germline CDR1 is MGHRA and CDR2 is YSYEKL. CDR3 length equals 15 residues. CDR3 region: CASSFGTSGTGELFF. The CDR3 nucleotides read TGCGCCAGCAGTTTTGGGACTAGCGGCACCGGGGAGCTGTTTTTT.

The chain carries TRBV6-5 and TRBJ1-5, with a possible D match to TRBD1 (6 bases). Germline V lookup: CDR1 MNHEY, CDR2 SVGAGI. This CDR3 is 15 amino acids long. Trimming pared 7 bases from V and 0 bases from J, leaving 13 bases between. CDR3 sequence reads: CASILGGYSNQPQHF. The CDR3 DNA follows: TGTGCCAGCATCCTTGGGGGCTATAGCAATCAGCCCCAGCATTTT.

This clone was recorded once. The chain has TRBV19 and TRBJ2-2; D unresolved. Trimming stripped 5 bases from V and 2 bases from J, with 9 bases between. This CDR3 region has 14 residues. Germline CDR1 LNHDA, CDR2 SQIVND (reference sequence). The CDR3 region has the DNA TGTGCCAGTAGTTGGGCACCTAACACCGGGGAGCTGTTTTTT. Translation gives CASSWAPNTGELFF.

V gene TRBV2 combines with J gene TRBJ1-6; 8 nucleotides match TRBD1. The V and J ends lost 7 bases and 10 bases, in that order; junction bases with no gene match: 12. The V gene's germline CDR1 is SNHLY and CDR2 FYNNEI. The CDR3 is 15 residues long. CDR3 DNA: TGTGCCAGCAACCCCCAGAGGACAGGGAACTCACCCCTCCACTTT. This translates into CASNPQRTGNSPLHF.

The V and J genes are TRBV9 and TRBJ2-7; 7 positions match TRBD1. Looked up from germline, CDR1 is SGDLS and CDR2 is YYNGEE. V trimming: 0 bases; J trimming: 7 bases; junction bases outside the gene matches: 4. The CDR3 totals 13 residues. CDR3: CASSVDRGGEQYF. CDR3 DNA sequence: TGTGCCAGCAGCGTAGACAGGGGTGGGGAGCAGTACTTC.

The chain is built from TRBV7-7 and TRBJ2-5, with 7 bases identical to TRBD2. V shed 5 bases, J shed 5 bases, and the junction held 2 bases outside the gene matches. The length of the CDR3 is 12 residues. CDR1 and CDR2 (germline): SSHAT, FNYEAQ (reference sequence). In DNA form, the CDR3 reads TGTGCCAGCAGCCACGGGAGGGAGACCCAGTACTTC. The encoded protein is CASSHGRETQYF.

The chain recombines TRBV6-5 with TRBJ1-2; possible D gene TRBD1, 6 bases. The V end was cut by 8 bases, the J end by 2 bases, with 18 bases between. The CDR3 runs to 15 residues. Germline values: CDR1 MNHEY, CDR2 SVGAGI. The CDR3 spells CASRLTGTANYGYTF. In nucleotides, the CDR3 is TGTGCCAGCCGTCTTACAGGGACCGCAAACTATGGCTACACCTTC.

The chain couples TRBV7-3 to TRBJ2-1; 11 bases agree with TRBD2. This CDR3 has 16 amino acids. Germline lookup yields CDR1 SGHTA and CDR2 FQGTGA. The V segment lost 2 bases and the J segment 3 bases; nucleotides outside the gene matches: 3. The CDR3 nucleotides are TGTGCCAGCAGCTTAGCGGGACTAGCGGTCTACAATGAGCAGTTCTTC. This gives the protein CASSLAGLAVYNEQFF.